The clone carrying this T cell receptor beta chain was seen repeatedly, ten times or more. No antigen is known for it. This CDR3 is 16 amino acids long. With V trimmed by 8 bases and J by 3 bases, 13 bases remained unmatched. CDR1 and CDR2 from the germline V gene are MNHNS and SASEGT. The iRepertoire nested amplicon-rescue multiplex PCR amplified TCR alpha and beta CDR3s from RNA. One-step reverse transcription and amplification started from roughly 100-400 ng of tissue mRNA or PBMC total RNA. One entry per CDR3 protein results from TCRdb running MiXCR on the multiplex PCR reads. The sample shows 170,000 or so distinct CDR3 sequences, around 40% of them seen only once. This sample was included in a study of glioma-infiltrating T cells. Findings and limits, study-wide: Only very few CDR3 sequences appeared in both tissue and blood. Tissue-blood divergence was below expectation in non-neoplastic patients, above in gliomas.

The rearrangement joins TRBV6-1 to TRBJ2-4; TRBD2 matches 7 bases. This receptor was taken from a human donor with low-grade glioma or glioblastoma, undergoing nonglioma brain surgery, or in good health (not recorded which). The specimen sequenced was glioma tissue, nonneoplastic brain tissue, or PBMCs (not recorded which). CDR3 sequence (DNA): TGTGCCAGCGTGAAGGTTCGGGAGGTCGGCAAAAACATTCAGTACTTC. The encoded protein is CASVKVREVGKNIQYF.